This T cell receptor beta chain was found in a study of blood T cell repertoires in COVID-19. Background on the study: PBMCs, B-cell-depleted T cells, or T cells were the source of the cDNA or gDNA that made up the material.

Here immunoSEQ multiplex PCR was the method, and the copy in TCRdb shows in-frame clones only, minus some. The sample includes about 290,000 clones, roughly nine tenths seen only once; the top ten take 11%. Sequenced input: peripheral blood. The origin of this receptor is a woman in her 30s with COVID-19, enrolled during active disease.

In DNA form, the CDR3 reads TGTGCCACGTCCCGAGGGGGACTAGGGGCCAATGAGCAGTTCTTC. Protein sequence: CATSRGGLGANEQFF. This chain uses TRBV24-1 with TRBJ2-1, with 8 bases aligning to TRBD2. The germline V gene encodes CDR1 KGHDR and CDR2 SFDVKD. V lost 10 bases, J lost 6 bases, and 13 bases stayed unmatched. This CDR3 spans 15 amino acids.